Below, 31 T cell receptor beta chains from the same sample are listed, as sequenced in a study of T-cell reconstitution after alpha-beta-depleted transplantation in children. Unique molecular identifiers were incorporated when the TCRbeta library was constructed. TCRdb reprocessed the PCR reads with MiXCR, giving one entry per CDR3 protein. The table lists roughly 790,000 distinct CDR3 sequences, approximately 15% of them singletons. The starting material was PBMCs, mostly from graft donor cells, obtained 360 days after TCRalphabeta/CD19-depleted stem cell transplant. The source is a male patient younger than 18 who had a stem cell transplant for acute lymphoblastic leukemia, so the T cells may come from the graft donor.

The chain combines TRBV5-1 with TRBJ2-7, with D possibly being TRBD2 (6 bases). CDR3 length equals 18 residues. Germline CDR1 SGHRS, CDR2 YFSETQ. The ends were cut back, 7 bases at V and 1 base at J, with 27 bases in the middle. Here the CDR3 DNA reads TGCGCCAGCCCAACTCCGCGGGACGCGTTGGGTGATTCCTACGAGCAGTACTTC. Protein: CASPTPRDALGDSYEQYF.

This clonotype was seen more than once but under ten times. The V call is TRBV29-1, the J call TRBJ2-7; 13 nucleotides align to TRBD2. This CDR3 is 17 amino acids long. Trimming took 6 bases from V and 6 from J; bases not matched to a gene: 17. CDR1 and CDR2 from the germline V gene are SQVTM and ANQGSEA. DNA for the CDR3: TGCAGCGTGGCCGGGACTAGCGGGAAGTTTGGGGCTGGCGAGCAGTACTTC. Amino acids: CSVAGTSGKFGAGEQYF.

This sequence joins TRBV28 and TRBJ1-2; D remains unclear. V lost 4 bases and J lost 7, with 13 bases in between. CDR1 and CDR2 from the germline V gene are MDHEN and SYDVKM. The CDR3 extends over 13 amino acids. CDR3 DNA sequence: TGTGCCAGCAGTTCCTCCCGGGCGGGTGGCTACACCTTC. Translating it yields CASSSSRAGGYTF.

The chain joins TRBV19 to TRBJ1-1, with 7 positions matching TRBD1. The J segment lost 4 bases and the V segment lost 6 bases, leaving 8 bases of the junction unmatched. Germline assignment: CDR1 LNHDA and CDR2 SQIVND (reference sequence). The CDR3 covers 14 residues. For the CDR3, the DNA is TGTGCCAGTAGGACCCTGACAGGGATCACTGAAGCTTTCTTT. Its translation is CASRTLTGITEAFF.

This clonotype occurred a few times. This CDR3 reads CASSPDLGPEKLFF. The CDR3 bases are TGTGCCAGCAGCCCAGATCTAGGGCCTGAAAAACTGTTTTTT. This sequence joins TRBV7-9 and TRBJ1-4; D uncertain. The CDR3 length is 14 residues. Germline assignment: CDR1 SEHNR and CDR2 FQNEAQ (reference sequence). Trimming took off 5 bases at V and 7 bases at J, with 14 bases between the two ends. The full variable domain, its missing parts supplied by reference TRBV7-9 and TRBJ1-4, is DTGVSQNPRHKITKRGQNVTFRCDPISEHNRLYWYRQTLGQGPEFLTYFQNEAQLEKSRLLSDRFSAERPKGSFSTLEIQRTEQGDSAMYLCASSPDLGPEKLFFGSGTQLSVL.

This clonotype turned up a few times. The chain has TRBV29-1 and TRBJ2-5, with 7 nucleotides matching TRBD1. V shed 7 bases, J shed 0 bases, and the junction held 5 bases outside the gene matches. Germline CDR1 is SQVTM and CDR2 is ANQGSEA. The CDR3 length is 13 residues. The CDR3 sequence: CSGTGTDQETQYF. CDR3 in DNA: TGCAGCGGAACCGGGACAGACCAAGAGACCCAGTACTTC.

The chain is built from TRBV20-1 and TRBJ1-5, with 7 nucleotides matching TRBD1. The ends lost 2 bases at V and 5 bases at J; junction bases unmatched: 9. The CDR3 runs to 15 residues. Germline loops: CDR1 DFQATT, CDR2 SNEGSKA (reference sequence). The CDR3 region is CSARFQGGWDQPQHF. For the CDR3, the DNA is TGCAGTGCTAGATTTCAGGGGGGGTGGGATCAGCCCCAGCATTTT.

The V gene is TRBV12-3 or TRBV12-4, the J gene TRBJ2-7, with 11 bases identical to TRBD1. V dropped 4 bases and J dropped 4; count of bases not matched to a gene: 6. The CDR3 totals 15 residues. CDR3 residues: CASSWGGTGGYEQYF. The DNA for the CDR3 is TGTGCCAGCAGTTGGGGCGGGACAGGGGGGTACGAGCAGTACTTC.

This clonotype was counted a few times. The chain links TRBV29-1 to TRBJ2-1, with D unresolved. Germline-derived CDR1 and CDR2 are SQVTM and ANQGSEA. This CDR3 region has 10 residues. With 4 bases removed from V and 5 bases from J, the gap between germline ends came to 3 bases. CDR3 protein: CSVVDNEQFF. The CDR3 bases are TGCAGCGTTGTTGACAATGAGCAGTTCTTC.

V and J are TRBV12-3 or TRBV12-4 and TRBJ2-5; TRBD2 matches at 13 bases. V trimming: 7 bases; J trimming: 5 bases; junction bases outside the gene matches: 7. The CDR3 loop spans 15 amino acids. CDR3 coding DNA: TGTGCCAGCAAGATCGGGACTAGCGGGACTGAGACCCAGTACTTC. Amino acids: CASKIGTSGTETQYF.

CDR3 nucleotide sequence: TGTGCCAGCAGAGAAAGGGGCGGGAGGTACACAGATACGCAGTATTTT. Translation: CASRERGGRYTDTQYF. V is TRBV11-2 and J is TRBJ2-3, with 8 bases matching TRBD2. V shed 6 bases and J 2 bases; nucleotides not matched to a gene: 10. CDR1 SGHAT and CDR2 FQNNGV come from the germline V gene. The CDR3 consists of 16 residues.

Here the CDR3 reads CASSQELAGAAKNIQYF. The CDR3 DNA reads as TGCGCCAGCAGCCAGGAACTAGCGGGAGCAGCCAAAAACATTCAGTACTTC. This chain links TRBV4-1 with TRBJ2-4; 11 bases align to TRBD2. V lost 3 bases, J lost 0 bases, and 4 bases stayed unmatched. The CDR3 has 17 residues. Germline assignment: CDR1 MGHRA and CDR2 YSYEKL.

The CDR3 protein is CASSVARAGWAVSYNEQFF. CDR3 bases: TGTGCCAGCAGCGTAGCGAGGGCGGGTTGGGCCGTCTCCTACAATGAGCAGTTCTTC. The rearrangement uses TRBV9 and TRBJ2-1; D possibly corresponds to TRBD2 (5 bases). Germline-derived CDR1 and CDR2 are SGDLS and YYNGEE. This CDR3 has 19 amino acids. Trimming cost V 0 bases and J 0 bases, with 19 bases left between them. The entire variable domain, with the rest obtained from reference TRBV9 and TRBJ2-1, is as follows: DSGVTQTPKHLITATGQRVTLRCSPRSGDLSVYWYQQSLDQGLQFLIQYYNGEERAKGNILERFSAQQFPDLHSELNLSSLELGDSALYFCASSVARAGWAVSYNEQFFGPGTRLTVL.

This clonotype appeared a few times. The chain uses TRBV10-1 and TRBJ2-1; 11 bases align to TRBD1. CDR1 and CDR2 (germline): WNHNN, SYGVQD (reference sequence). Trimming cost V 2 bases and J 4 bases; bases outside gene matches: 7. The CDR3 is 17 amino acids. The CDR3 reads CASSEKSGQGAYNEQFF. In DNA form, the CDR3 reads TGCGCCAGCAGTGAGAAGTCCGGACAGGGGGCTTACAATGAGCAGTTCTTC.

The chain has TRBV6-2 or TRBV6-3 and TRBJ2-1; D is unclear. Germline CDR1 is MNHEY and CDR2 is SVGEGT. The length of the CDR3 is 13 residues. The V gene lost 4 bases and the J gene lost 6 bases, with 10 bases spanning the gap. Here the CDR3 reads CASSFGPPNEQFF. CDR3 DNA: TGTGCCAGCAGTTTCGGACCGCCCAATGAGCAGTTCTTC.

This clonotype was observed a few times. The V gene is TRBV12-3 or TRBV12-4, the J gene TRBJ2-7, with 7 bases that match TRBD1. Trimming took 3 bases from V and 0 from J; bases not matched to a gene: 5. The CDR3 contains 15 residues. The CDR3 DNA is TGTGCCAGCAGTTTCATGGGACAGCCCTCCTACGAGCAGTACTTC. Amino acid sequence: CASSFMGQPSYEQYF.

This clonotype has a handful of counts. The genes are TRBV3-1 and TRBJ2-5; D is perhaps TRBD2 (6 bases). V dropped 3 bases and J dropped 4 bases, with 24 bases sitting between them. This CDR3 contains 18 residues. Germline V gene data show CDR1 as LGHDT and CDR2 as YNNKEL (reference sequence). CDR3 loop: CASSQAWGGGLGGETQYF. DNA of the CDR3: TGTGCCAGCAGCCAGGCTTGGGGAGGAGGTCTGGGGGGAGAGACCCAGTACTTC.

J is TRBJ2-2 and V is TRBV5-1; tentatively, D is TRBD2 (6 bases). CDR1 and CDR2 (germline): SGHRS, YFSETQ. The V gene lost 3 bases and the J gene lost 3 bases, with 18 bases spanning the gap. The CDR3 consists of 17 residues. The CDR3 DNA sequence: TGCGCCAGCAGCTACCGACTAAGCGGGTCAGACACCGGGGAGCTGTTTTTT. Amino acids: CASSYRLSGSDTGELFF.

This clonotype was observed a handful of times. This chain uses TRBV5-6 with TRBJ1-5, with a possible D match to TRBD1 (6 bases). The CDR3 extends over 15 amino acids. In germline, CDR1 is SGHDT, CDR2 YYEEEE. V was pared by 6 bases and J by 0 bases, with 13 bases between. CDR3 nucleotides: TGTGCCAGCACGCGGCGGGGGGCTAGCAATCAGCCCCAGCATTTT. This sequence encodes CASTRRGASNQPQHF.

On this clonotype itself: One junction end does not reproduce the germline sequence, and a read error may be involved. This chain connects TRBV2 to TRBJ2-1, with D perhaps matching TRBD2 (5 bases). Germline V gives CDR1 SNHLY, CDR2 FYNNEI. This CDR3 has 18 amino acids. Here the CDR3 DNA reads TGTGCCTGCAGTTTCTTTCCCACCACTAGGCTTCCCTACAATGAGCAGTTCTTC. This translates into CACSFFPTTRLPYNEQFF.

The genes are TRBV25-1 and TRBJ2-5; 10 nucleotides agree with TRBD1. Germline V gene lookup returns CDR1 MGHDK and CDR2 SYGVNS. Losses at the gene ends were 6 bases for V and 3 bases for J; bases not matched to a gene: 10. This CDR3 has 16 residues. CDR3 DNA: TGTGCCAGCAGCAATTACCCGGGACAGGGGAAAGAGACCCAGTACTTC. This sequence encodes CASSNYPGQGKETQYF.

This clonotype occurred a few times. This chain uses TRBV7-9 with TRBJ2-4; D remains ambiguous. V dropped 2 bases and J dropped 11 bases, with 13 bases sitting between them. The CDR3 has 13 residues. Germline V gene lookup returns CDR1 SEHNR and CDR2 FQNEAQ (reference sequence). CDR3: CASSLPLTEVQYF. Here the CDR3 DNA reads TGTGCCAGCAGCTTACCACTTACAGAAGTTCAGTACTTC.

The V gene is TRBV11-2, the J gene TRBJ2-7; tentative D call: TRBD1 (6 bases). The length of the CDR3 is 16 residues. Trimming took 2 bases from V and 0 from J, leaving 14 bases between them. Germline CDR1 is SGHAT and CDR2 is FQNNGV. Written as DNA, the CDR3 is TGTGCCAGCAGCTTAATCGCCCAGGGGTACTCCTACGAGCAGTACTTC. This sequence encodes CASSLIAQGYSYEQYF.

This clonotype was seen more than once but under ten times. The CDR3 nucleotides read TGTGCCAGCAGACCGACAGGGAATCAGCCCCAGCATTTT. Translated: CASRPTGNQPQHF. The rearrangement uses TRBV12-3 or TRBV12-4 and TRBJ1-5; 7 nucleotides line up with TRBD1. The trim removed 6 bases at V and 4 bases at J, leaving 3 bases unmatched. The CDR3 spans 13 residues.

The CDR3 DNA is TGCGCCAGCAGCCCCGGGCTTCCAAACTATGGCTACACCTTC. Translated, it gives CASSPGLPNYGYTF. The rearrangement links TRBV5-1 to TRBJ1-2; D gene ambiguous. This CDR3 has 14 residues. Looked up from germline, CDR1 is SGHRS and CDR2 is YFSETQ. Trimming took 4 bases from V and 2 from J, leaving 12 bases between them. The whole variable domain, filled in from reference TRBV5-1 and TRBJ1-2, reads KAGVTQTPRYLIKTRGQQVTLSCSPISGHRSVSWYQQTPGQGLQFLFEYFSETQRNKGNFPGRFSGRQFSNSRSEMNVSTLELGDSALYLCASSPGLPNYGYTFGSGTRLTVV.

This rearrangement joins TRBV2 to TRBJ2-7; 10 bases agree with TRBD2. J was trimmed by 3 bases and V by 6 bases; bases with no gene match: 8. The CDR3 length is 15 residues. Germline loops: CDR1 SNHLY, CDR2 FYNNEI. The CDR3 loop reads CASRALAGVVYEQYF. CDR3 coding DNA: TGTGCCAGCAGGGCTCTAGCGGGAGTGGTCTACGAGCAGTACTTC.

Concerning this clonotype: One end of the junction fails to match germline, which may point to a read error. The chain is built from TRBV20-1 and TRBJ2-1; 9 bases are shared with TRBD1. CDR1 is DFQATT, CDR2 SNEGSKA, per germline (reference sequence). The CDR3 runs 18 residues. CDR3: CSVRAGQGIGIRYNEQFF. DNA for the CDR3: TGCAGTGTTAGAGCAGGACAGGGGATAGGGATAAGGTACAATGAGCAGTTCTTC.

The chain carries TRBV5-1 and TRBJ2-1; no reliable D call. V was cut by 4 bases and J by 0 bases, with 8 bases left in between. Per germline, CDR1 SGHRS and CDR2 YFSETQ. The CDR3 consists of 14 residues. The CDR3 DNA reads TGCGCCAGCAGCGAGGACCACTCCTACAATGAGCAGTTCTTC. Its protein is CASSEDHSYNEQFF.

The rearrangement links TRBV20-1 to TRBJ2-7, with D perhaps TRBD1 or TRBD2 (6 bases each). The CDR3 runs to 12 residues. Germline values: CDR1 DFQATT, CDR2 SNEGSKA (reference sequence). The V end was cut by 1 base, the J end by 6 bases, with 10 bases between. CDR3 coding DNA: TGCAGTGCTAGAGGGAGGGGGGCCGAGCAGTACTTC. Protein: CSARGRGAEQYF.

The chain links TRBV5-1 to TRBJ2-5; D remains ambiguous. CDR1 is SGHRS, CDR2 YFSETQ, per germline. V lost 0 bases and J 4 bases, leaving 16 bases between the germline ends. The CDR3 covers 16 residues. CDR3 nucleotides: TGCGCCAGCAGCTTGGTGGAGCTGACCTTCACAGAGACCCAGTACTTC. Amino acid sequence: CASSLVELTFTETQYF.

Notes on this clonotype: The CDR3 does not end in the conserved phenylalanine or tryptophan, so this is likely a read error. The CDR3 DNA reads as TGTGCCAGCAGTTTAATCTTCCGGGATAACATTAGGAATGAGCAGTTCCTC. It translates to CASSLIFRDNIRNEQFL. The V and J genes are TRBV28 and TRBJ2-1, with D perhaps matching TRBD2 (5 bases). The CDR3 has 17 amino acids. V dropped 2 bases and J dropped 7 bases, with 21 bases sitting between them. Germline V gene lookup returns CDR1 MDHEN and CDR2 SYDVKM.